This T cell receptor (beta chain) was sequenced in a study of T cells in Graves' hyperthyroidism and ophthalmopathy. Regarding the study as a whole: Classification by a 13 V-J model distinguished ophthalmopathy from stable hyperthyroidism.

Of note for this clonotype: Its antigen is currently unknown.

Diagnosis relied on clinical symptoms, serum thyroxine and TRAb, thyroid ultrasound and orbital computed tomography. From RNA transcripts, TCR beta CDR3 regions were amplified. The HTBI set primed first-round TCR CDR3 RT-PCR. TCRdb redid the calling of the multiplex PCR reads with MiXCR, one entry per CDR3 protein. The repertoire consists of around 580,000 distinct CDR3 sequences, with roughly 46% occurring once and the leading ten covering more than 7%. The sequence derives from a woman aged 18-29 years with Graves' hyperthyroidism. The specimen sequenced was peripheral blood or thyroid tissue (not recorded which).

The CDR3 DNA sequence: TGTGCCACCAGCAGAGTTGGGACAGGCCCCCCTAACTATGGCTACACCTTC. Residues: CATSRVGTGPPNYGYTF. The rearrangement links TRBV15 to TRBJ1-2, with TRBD1 identical over 8 bases. The CDR3 spans 17 residues. V lost 1 base to trimming and J lost 0 bases; unmatched junction nucleotides: 7. Germline assignment: CDR1 LNHNV and CDR2 YYDKDF (reference sequence).